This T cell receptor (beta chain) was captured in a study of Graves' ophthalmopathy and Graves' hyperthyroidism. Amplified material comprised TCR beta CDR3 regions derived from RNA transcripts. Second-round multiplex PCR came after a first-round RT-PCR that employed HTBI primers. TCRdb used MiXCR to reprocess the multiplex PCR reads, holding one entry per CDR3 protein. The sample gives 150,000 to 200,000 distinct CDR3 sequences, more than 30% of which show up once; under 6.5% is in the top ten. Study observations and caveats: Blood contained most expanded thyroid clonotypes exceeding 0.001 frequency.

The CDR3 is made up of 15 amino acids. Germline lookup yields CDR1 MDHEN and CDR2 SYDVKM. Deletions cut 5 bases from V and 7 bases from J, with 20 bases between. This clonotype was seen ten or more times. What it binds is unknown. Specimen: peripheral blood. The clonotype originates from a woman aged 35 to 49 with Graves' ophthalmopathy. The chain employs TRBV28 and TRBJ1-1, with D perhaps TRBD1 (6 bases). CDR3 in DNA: TGTGCCAGCAGTAATCGGGGGGCTGGTCGAGTTGAAGCTTTCTTT. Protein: CASSNRGAGRVEAFF. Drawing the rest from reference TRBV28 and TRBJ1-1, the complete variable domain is DVKVTQSSRYLVKRTGEKVFLECVQDMDHENMFWYRQDPGLGLRLIYFSYDVKMKEKGDIPEGYSVSREKKERFSLILESASTNQTSMYLCASSNRGAGRVEAFFGQGTRLTVV.